One and the same sample provided the 25 T cell receptor beta chains below, sequenced in a study of CD8+CD57+ T cells in acquired aplastic anemia. Before being chosen for sequencing, patients had shown CD8+CD57+ cell expansion by flow cytometry. Profiling that covered TCR beta VDJ and CDR3 relied on genomic DNA as its template. TCRdb re-called the reads through MiXCR, storing one row per CDR3 protein. The repertoire holds under 200,000 distinct CDR3 sequences, roughly 50% seen once, with about 1.7% in the top ten. The sequenced sample was sorted CD4+, CD8+, or CD8+CD57+ T cells (not recorded which) from PBMCs. The receptors were gathered from a human donor with aplastic anemia.

This clonotype was found once. This chain uses TRBV11-1 with TRBJ1-2, with a tentative D call TRBD1 (6 bases). V dropped 4 bases and J dropped 6 bases, with 21 bases sitting between them. There are 16 residues in the CDR3. The germline V gene has CDR1 SGHAT and CDR2 FQDESV (reference sequence). The CDR3 DNA reads as TGTGCCAGCAGCTCCTTAAACCAACAGGGAGGGCATGGCTACACCTTC. Translation gives CASSSLNQQGGHGYTF. Variable domain in full (rest from reference TRBV11-1 and TRBJ1-2): EAEVAQSPRYKITEKSQAVAFWCDPISGHATLYWYRQILGQGPELLVQFQDESVVDDSQLPKDRFSAERLKGVDSTLKIQPAELGDSAMYLCASSSLNQQGGHGYTFGSGTRLTVV.

In regard to this clonotype: This may arise from a read error, as a much more abundant clone is one base away. The rearrangement joins TRBV5-1 to TRBJ2-1; D is unresolved. Germline lookup yields CDR1 SGHRS and CDR2 YFSETQ. The CDR3 runs 12 residues. CDR3 region: CASSLPGNEQSF. The CDR3, as DNA: TGCGCCAGCAGCCTCCCCGGCAATGAGCAGTCCTTC.

The J gene is TRBJ2-5, the V gene TRBV11-2, with D possibly being TRBD1 or TRBD2 (5 bases each). Germline CDR1 reads SGHAT; CDR2 reads FQNNGV. The CDR3 consists of 16 residues. Between the trimmed V and J ends, which lost 4 bases and 5 bases, there was a span of 20 bases. The CDR3 spells CASSSNGGHLRETQYF. CDR3 coding DNA: TGTGCCAGCAGCTCTAACGGAGGACATCTTCGGGAGACCCAGTACTTC.

This chain uses TRBV20-1 with TRBJ2-1, with unresolved D. The germline gives CDR1 DFQATT, CDR2 SNEGSKA (reference sequence). The CDR3 loop spans 12 amino acids. Deletions cut 0 bases from V and 5 bases from J, with 5 bases between. DNA of the CDR3: TGCAGTGCTAGAGAGCGGAACAATGAGCAGTTCTTC. Its translation is CSARERNNEQFF.

The rearrangement uses TRBV29-1 and TRBJ2-7; 9 bases match TRBD1. V gave up 6 bases and J gave up 6 bases; unmatched junction bases: 9. This CDR3 spans 13 amino acids. In germline, CDR1 is SQVTM, CDR2 ANQGSEA. CDR3: CSVSRDRVSEQYF. In nucleotides, the CDR3 is TGCAGCGTGTCCCGGGACAGGGTTTCCGAGCAGTACTTC.

This clonotype was recorded once. The germline gene is not matched at one end of the junction; a read error may be the cause. This chain connects TRBV10-3 to TRBJ1-3, with 8 bases matching TRBD1. In germline, CDR1 is ENHRY, CDR2 SYGVKD. The CDR3 consists of 14 residues. The CDR3 protein is CAIRQGGSGNTVYF. CDR3 sequence (DNA): TGTGCCATCAGACAGGGGGGGAGTGGAAACACCGTATATTTT.

This clonotype has at least ten counts. The chain is built from TRBV14 and TRBJ2-5, with TRBD1 identical over 10 bases. Germline CDR1 is SGHDN and CDR2 is FVKESK. With 7 bases clipped from V and 7 bases from J, the junction kept 12 bases outside the gene matches. This CDR3 has 15 residues. CDR3 DNA: TGTGCCAGCACCCCGGGACAGGGGACGTTTGGGACCCAGTACTTC. Translated: CASTPGQGTFGTQYF.

The chain combines TRBV20-1 with TRBJ2-7; 10 nucleotides match TRBD1. The CDR3 sequence is 13 residues long. Germline V lookup: CDR1 DFQATT, CDR2 SNEGSKA (reference sequence). Losses at the gene ends were 3 bases for V and 4 bases for J; bases not matched to a gene: 3. The CDR3 reads CSARGTGEYEQYF. The CDR3 DNA is TGCAGTGCTAGGGGGACAGGGGAGTACGAGCAGTACTTC.

The genes are TRBV5-8 and TRBJ2-2; D may be TRBD2 (7 bases). V was trimmed by 6 bases and J by 3 bases, leaving 15 bases between them. This CDR3 has 15 residues. Germline CDR1 SGHTS, CDR2 YDEGEE. CDR3 protein: CASNPRGGDTGELFF. DNA of the CDR3: TGTGCCAGCAACCCGAGAGGGGGGGACACCGGGGAGCTGTTTTTT.

To note about this clonotype: A much larger clone lies one base from this, so it may be a read error. A read error is likely, as this CDR3 ends without the conserved phenylalanine or tryptophan. This chain links TRBV5-1 with TRBJ2-7; 9 bases are shared with TRBD2. The ends lost 2 bases at V and 3 bases at J; junction bases unmatched: 6. The CDR3 covers 15 residues. Germline V gene lookup returns CDR1 SGHRS and CDR2 YFSETQ. CDR3 sequence: CASSLGGLANYEQYC. For the CDR3, the DNA is TGCGCCAGCAGCTTAGGGGGACTAGCCAACTACGAGCAGTACTGC.

The rearrangement uses TRBV10-1 and TRBJ2-7, with 8 bases identical to TRBD2. The J segment lost 0 bases and the V segment lost 0 bases, leaving 4 bases of the junction unmatched. Germline values: CDR1 WNHNN, CDR2 SYGVQD (reference sequence). The CDR3 has 16 residues. The CDR3 loop reads CASSESASGSSYEQYF. As DNA, the CDR3 is TGCGCCAGCAGTGAGTCTGCGAGCGGGAGCTCCTACGAGCAGTACTTC.

The chain is built from TRBV19 and TRBJ1-6; maybe TRBD1 (6 bases). The germline V gene encodes CDR1 LNHDA and CDR2 SQIVND (reference sequence). CDR3 length: 15 amino acids. Trimming left V 3 bases short and J 6 bases short, with 12 bases between. CDR3 sequence reads: CASSIDGGPNSPLHF. In DNA, the CDR3 is TGTGCCAGTAGTATCGATGGGGGGCCTAATTCACCCCTCCACTTT.

The gene calls are TRBV20-1 and TRBJ2-1, with D maybe TRBD2 (5 bases). CDR1 and CDR2 (germline): DFQATT, SNEGSKA (reference sequence). The V and J ends lost 7 bases and 2 bases respectively, with 9 bases between them. CDR3 size: 12 residues. CDR3 sequence reads: CSGVSAYNEQFF. CDR3 sequence (DNA): TGCAGTGGGGTTAGCGCCTACAATGAGCAGTTCTTC.

The J gene is TRBJ1-5, the V gene TRBV15, with D possibly TRBD1 on 5 matching bases. Between the trimmed V and J ends, which lost 0 bases and 2 bases, there was a span of 17 bases. From germline, CDR1 is LNHNV and CDR2 YYDKDF (reference sequence). There are 18 residues in the CDR3. The CDR3, as DNA: TGTGCCACCAGCAGAGACTCGAATACAGGTGAGGGCAATCAGCCCCAGCATTTT. This translates into CATSRDSNTGEGNQPQHF.

Concerning this clonotype itself: Just one base apart from a much larger clone, this may be a read error. Without the conserved terminal phenylalanine or tryptophan, this CDR3 likely stems from a read error. The CDR3 nucleotides are TGTGCCAGCAGCTTAGTATCTAGGGGCTCTGGGGCCAACGTCCTGACTTCC. The encoded protein is CASSLVSRGSGANVLTS. V is TRBV7-2 and J is TRBJ2-6; D possibly corresponds to TRBD1 (5 bases). The length of the CDR3 is 17 residues. Germline CDR1 reads SGHTA; CDR2 reads FQGNSA. The ends were cut back, 1 base at V and 0 bases at J, with 10 bases in the middle.

This clonotype is a singleton in its sample. V and J are TRBV7-3 and TRBJ2-7; no definite D call. Trimming pared 0 bases from V and 2 bases from J, leaving 11 bases between. The CDR3 runs to 15 residues. CDR1 is SGHTA, CDR2 FQGTGA, per germline. In DNA form, the CDR3 reads TGTGCCAGCAGCTTAACGTGGACGGACCCCTACGAGCAGTACTTC. It yields the protein CASSLTWTDPYEQYF. Full variable domain (outside the CDR3, taken from reference TRBV7-3 and TRBJ2-7): GAGVSQTPSNKVTEKGKYVELRCDPISGHTALYWYRQSLGQGPEFLIYFQGTGAADDSGLPNDRFFAVRPEGSVSTLKIQRTERGDSAVYLCASSLTWTDPYEQYFGPGTRLTVT.

The chain combines TRBV7-6 with TRBJ1-1, with TRBD1 matching 8 bases. With 1 base clipped from V and 1 base from J, the junction kept 5 bases outside the gene matches. CDR3 size: 16 residues. The germline V gene has CDR1 SGHVS and CDR2 FNYEAQ. The CDR3 is CASSLDATGENTEAFF. For the CDR3, the DNA is TGTGCCAGCAGCTTAGATGCGACAGGGGAGAACACTGAAGCTTTCTTT.

This clonotype showed up just a few times. Given a much more abundant clone one base away, this may be a read error. The chain couples TRBV11-2 to TRBJ2-1; D possibly corresponds to TRBD2 (7 bases). This CDR3 contains 14 residues. Germline assignment: CDR1 SGHAT and CDR2 FQNNGV. DNA for the CDR3: TGTGCCAGCAGTAGGGGGGGAGGGTACAATGAGCAGCTCTTC. Translation: CASSRGGGYNEQLF.

The CDR3 region has the DNA TGCAGTGCTGAAGGAGAGGGGCCCCAGCATTTT. This codes for CSAEGEGPQHF. The chain employs TRBV20-1 and TRBJ1-5; D gene ambiguous. The CDR3 totals 11 residues. Between the trimmed V and J ends, which lost 5 bases and 9 bases, there was a span of 11 bases. The V gene's germline CDR1 is DFQATT and CDR2 SNEGSKA (reference sequence).

The chain couples TRBV7-2 to TRBJ2-7, with D uncertain. The CDR3 is 11 amino acids. The V end was cut by 5 bases, the J end by 10 bases, with 12 bases between. Germline V gene sequence: CDR1 SGHTA, CDR2 FQGNSA. CDR3 in DNA: TGTGCCAGCAGCAACTCCTACAATCAGTACTTC. Translation gives CASSNSYNQYF.

The sample holds one count of this clonotype. The V call is TRBV19, the J call TRBJ2-2; 7 bases are shared with TRBD2. J gave up 6 bases and V 3 bases, and 4 bases lay outside the gene matches. The V gene's germline CDR1 is LNHDA and CDR2 SQIVND (reference sequence). This CDR3 has 14 amino acids. CDR3 sequence reads: CASSILAEAGELFF. CDR3 DNA: TGTGCCAGTAGTATTCTAGCGGAGGCCGGGGAGCTGTTTTTT.

V and J are TRBV6-1 and TRBJ2-7; TRBD2 aligns across 10 bases. The CDR3 spans 14 residues. Germline CDR1 and CDR2: MNHNS and SASEGT. J lost 2 bases, V lost 9 bases, and 7 bases had no gene match. CDR3 residues: CASLRLAGTYEQYF. The CDR3 DNA reads TGTGCCAGTCTGAGACTAGCGGGCACCTACGAGCAGTACTTC.

The V call is TRBV24-1, the J call TRBJ2-1, with D possibly being TRBD1 (6 bases). The V end lost 4 bases, the J end lost 7 bases, and 13 bases lay between the germline ends. Germline loops: CDR1 KGHDR, CDR2 SFDVKD. The CDR3 covers 14 residues. The CDR3 nucleotides read TGTGCCACCAGTGAGCCTACAGGGCGGAATGAGCAGTTCTTC. Its protein product is CATSEPTGRNEQFF.

This chain joins TRBV12-3 or TRBV12-4 and TRBJ2-1; the D gene is possibly TRBD1 (5 bases). Trimming took off 4 bases at V and 6 bases at J, with 13 bases between the two ends. The CDR3 length is 14 residues. CDR3 sequence: CASSSDIAINEQFF. CDR3 coding DNA: TGTGCCAGCAGTTCGGACATCGCTATCAATGAGCAGTTCTTC.

The chain recombines TRBV25-1 with TRBJ1-5; tentative D call: TRBD1 (6 bases). Between the trimmed V and J ends, which lost 3 bases and 2 bases, there was a span of 11 bases. In germline, CDR1 is MGHDK, CDR2 SYGVNS. The CDR3 has 15 amino acids. Written as DNA, the CDR3 is TGTGCCAGCAGTGAGGGGGGCATTGGCAATCAGCCCCAGCATTTT. Translated, it gives CASSEGGIGNQPQHF.